This record concerns one TCR beta chain sequence. Its specificity is not known. Primers: 60 Vbeta forward and 13 Jbeta reverse. TCRdb's table, derived via immunoSEQ multiplex PCR, lists solely in-frame clones and lacks some. The repertoire holds around 100,000 clones, with about 68% as singletons. The data derive from a study of cytomegalovirus exposure and HLA in healthy donors. Study-level information: Assignment to the Caucasian-associated ancestry cluster applied to roughly 80% of the approximately 390 genotyped donors. Study outcomes and limitations: Available immune exposure information was restricted to CMV serostatus only.

The J segment lost 6 bases and the V segment lost 5 bases, leaving 12 bases of the junction unmatched. CDR3 length: 15 amino acids. CDR1 and CDR2 (germline): LGHNA, YNFKEQ. Sequenced: PBMCs. The TCR sequence derives from a woman aged 40-49 years in good health and CMV-seropositive. The chain uses TRBV4-2 and TRBJ1-2; 7 positions match TRBD1. In nucleotides, the CDR3 is TGTGCCAGCAGCTCACCGGGACAGTTGTCGAATGGCTACACCTTC. Translation: CASSSPGQLSNGYTF.